The sequence of this T cell receptor (beta chain) was determined in a study of blood T cell repertoires in COVID-19. Overall study: Acute and convalescent COVID-19 specimens originated in the United States, Italy and Spain.

Trimming at V came to 3 bases and at J to 3 bases, leaving 20 bases not matched to a gene. Germline V CDR1 and CDR2: MDHEN, SYDVKM. The CDR3 totals 20 residues. Produced via immunoSEQ multiplex PCR; TCRdb's table is partial and in-frame only. The repertoire consists of fewer than 55,000 clones, with 81% occurring once and the leading ten covering 20% to 30%. The TCR originated in a woman older than 75 with COVID-19, enrolled during active disease. The rearrangement links TRBV28 to TRBJ2-7, with 10 bases that match TRBD2. The specimen was peripheral blood. CDR3 bases: TGTGCCAGCAGTTTCGCTTACCGGACTAGCGGCGAGGGCGCGGACTACGAGCAGTACTTC. Its translation is CASSFAYRTSGEGADYEQYF.